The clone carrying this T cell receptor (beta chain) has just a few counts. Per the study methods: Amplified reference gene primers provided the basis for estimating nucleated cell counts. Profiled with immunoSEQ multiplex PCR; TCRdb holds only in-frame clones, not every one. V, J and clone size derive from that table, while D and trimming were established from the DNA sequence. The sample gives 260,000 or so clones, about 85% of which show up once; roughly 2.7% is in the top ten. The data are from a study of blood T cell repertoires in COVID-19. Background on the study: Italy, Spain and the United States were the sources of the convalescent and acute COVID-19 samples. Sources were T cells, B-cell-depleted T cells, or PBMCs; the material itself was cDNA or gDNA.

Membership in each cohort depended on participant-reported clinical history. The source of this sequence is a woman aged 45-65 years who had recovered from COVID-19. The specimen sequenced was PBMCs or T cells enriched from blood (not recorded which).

CDR3 in DNA: TGTGCCTGGAGTGCCCTAGGCTCTGGGGCCAACGTCCTGACTTTC. Translated, it gives CAWSALGSGANVLTF. The chain carries TRBV30 and TRBJ2-6; D ambiguous. The CDR3 loop spans 15 amino acids. The V gene lost 1 base and the J gene lost 0 bases, with 7 bases spanning the gap. Germline V gene lookup returns CDR1 GTSNPN and CDR2 SVGIG (reference sequence).